The rows below give T cell receptor beta chains drawn from one sample of a study of T cells in Graves' hyperthyroidism and ophthalmopathy. TCRdb reprocessed the multiplex PCR reads with MiXCR, giving one entry per CDR3 protein. The data contain around 600,000 distinct CDR3 sequences, about 14% of them singletons. Sequenced: blood. These receptors came from a woman in her forties or fifties with Graves' ophthalmopathy. The CDR3 runs from the conserved cysteine through the conserved F or W. The D gene is left open where the match is weak. Each size is once, few, many, or a class for an expanded clone.

CDR3 DNA: TGTGCCAGCAGGCGTAAAGGGGAAGAGACCCAGTACTTC; CDR3 protein: CASRRKGEETQYF; clone size: many; V gene: TRBV7-2; D gene: -; J gene: TRBJ2-5
CDR3 DNA: TGTGCCAGCAGCTTAGGGTCTGGGGCGGAGTCCTACAATGAGCAGTTCTTC; CDR3 protein: CASSLGSGAESYNEQFF; clone size: many; V gene: TRBV7-2; D gene: -; J gene: TRBJ2-1
CDR3 DNA: TGTGCCAGCAGCTTCTCGACCCTCTTTGGGGCCAACGTCCTGACTTTC; CDR3 protein: CASSFSTLFGANVLTF; clone size: few; V gene: TRBV7-9; D gene: -; J gene: TRBJ2-6
CDR3 DNA: TGTGCCAGCAGGTTTAAGACTAAAGGCATTCAGTACTTC; CDR3 protein: CASRFKTKGIQYF; clone size: few; V gene: TRBV6-2/TRBV6-3; D gene: -; J gene: TRBJ2-4
CDR3 DNA: TGTGCCAGCAGTTTACCGGCAGTATCTTACGAGCAGTACTTC; CDR3 protein: CASSLPAVSYEQYF; clone size: many; V gene: TRBV28; D gene: -; J gene: TRBJ2-7
CDR3 DNA: TGTGCCAGCAGTTCCACAAGACAGGGCCAAGAGACCCAGTACTTC; CDR3 protein: CASSSTRQGQETQYF; clone size: many; V gene: TRBV6-2/TRBV6-3; D gene: TRBD1; J gene: TRBJ2-5
CDR3 DNA: TGTGCCAGCAGCTTAGGGGAGCGGGACGTCCAGCATTTT; CDR3 protein: CASSLGERDVQHF; clone size: many; V gene: TRBV7-2; D gene: -; J gene: TRBJ1-5
CDR3 DNA: TGTGCCAGCAGTTACGATCTAGCGGACACGGTAGGGGAGCAGTTCTTC; CDR3 protein: CASSYDLADTVGEQFF; clone size: many; V gene: TRBV6-5; D gene: TRBD2; J gene: TRBJ2-1
CDR3 DNA: TGTGCCAGCAGGAGGGACAGGGGTCAGCCCCAGCATTTT; CDR3 protein: CASRRDRGQPQHF; clone size: few; V gene: TRBV7-2; D gene: TRBD1; J gene: TRBJ1-5
CDR3 DNA: TGTGCCAGCAGTCCCCTCCCGGTTGCGGAAATAGCCAAAAACATTCAGTACTTC; CDR3 protein: CASSPLPVAEIAKNIQYF; clone size: many; V gene: TRBV27; D gene: -; J gene: TRBJ2-4
CDR3 DNA: TGTGCCAGCAGCCCTGAGACAGGGTTTCAAGAGACCCAGTACTTC; CDR3 protein: CASSPETGFQETQYF; clone size: many; V gene: TRBV27; D gene: TRBD1; J gene: TRBJ2-5